The rows below give T cell receptor beta chains drawn from one sample of a study of T cell changes during pregnancy in multiple sclerosis. Using immunoSEQ multiplex PCR, the repertoire was profiled, and TCRdb retains in-frame clones only, with some absent. This sample has roughly 14,000 clones; approximately 83% occur once, and the top ten carry approximately 17%. The sequencing used CD8+ T cells from peripheral blood mononuclear cells, collected after pregnancy. The receptor set was obtained from a female donor in good health, enrolled as a control in a pregnancy study. CDR3s include the opening cysteine and the closing phenylalanine or tryptophan. A D gene is named only where the DNA matches it firmly. Clone sizes are given selectively: once, few, many, or a class where the clone is expanded.

size: NA; J: TRBJ1-4; D: NA; V: TRBV29-1; CDR3: CSATPSGFNEKLFF; DNA: TGCAGCGCTACGCCGAGTGGTTTTAATGAAAAACTGTTTTTT
size: medium-sized; J: TRBJ2-3; D: TRBD2; V: TRBV4-1; CDR3: CASSQLPGGTKDTQYF; DNA: TGCGCCAGCAGCCAACTCCCGGGGGGGACTAAAGATACGCAGTATTTT
size: NA; J: TRBJ1-5; D: NA; V: TRBV27; CDR3: CASSLESNQPQHF; DNA: TGTGCCAGCAGTTTGGAGAGCAATCAGCCCCAGCATTTT
size: NA; J: TRBJ2-1; D: NA; V: TRBV29-1; CDR3: CSARGAGDYNEQFF; DNA: TGCAGCGCCCGAGGGGCAGGGGACTACAATGAGCAGTTCTTC
size: few; J: TRBJ2-3; D: TRBD1; V: TRBV29-1; CDR3: CSVDGQVPDTQYF; DNA: TGCAGCGTTGACGGACAGGTCCCAGATACGCAGTATTTT
size: few; J: TRBJ1-1; D: NA; V: TRBV27; CDR3: CASSLSGGLAFF; DNA: TGTGCCAGCAGTTTATCGGGGGGGCTAGCTTTCTTT
size: NA; J: TRBJ2-3; D: NA; V: TRBV29-1; CDR3: CSVDRADTQYF; DNA: TGCAGCGTTGATCGTGCAGATACGCAGTATTTT
size: NA; J: TRBJ1-6; D: NA; V: TRBV6-1; CDR3: CASSEGESSPLHF; DNA: TGTGCCAGCAGTGAAGGGGAGTCCTCACCCCTCCACTTT
size: NA; J: TRBJ2-3; D: TRBD2; V: TRBV7-2; CDR3: CASRLAGMADTQYF; DNA: TGTGCCAGCCGACTAGCGGGGATGGCAGATACGCAGTATTTT
size: medium-sized; J: TRBJ2-7; D: NA; V: TRBV27; CDR3: CASSLDEQYF; DNA: TGTGCCAGCAGTCTAGACGAGCAGTACTTC
size: NA; J: TRBJ2-7; D: TRBD2; V: TRBV6-5; CDR3: CASSYGGDGIYEQYF; DNA: TGTGCCAGCAGTTACGGGGGGGACGGGATCTACGAGCAGTACTTC
size: NA; J: TRBJ1-5; D: NA; V: TRBV5-1; CDR3: CASSLGQTNQPQHF; DNA: TGCGCCAGCAGCTTGGGGCAAACCAATCAGCCCCAGCATTTT
size: NA; J: TRBJ2-3; D: TRBD1; V: TRBV6-4; CDR3: CASSEQGGRGTDTQYF; DNA: TGTGCCAGCAGTGAACAGGGGGGCCGTGGCACAGATACGCAGTATTTT
size: medium-sized; J: TRBJ1-5; D: TRBD1; V: TRBV6-1; CDR3: CASRTGQGLNQPQHF; DNA: TGTGCCAGCAGGACGGGACAGGGGTTGAATCAGCCCCAGCATTTT
size: NA; J: TRBJ2-5; D: TRBD2; V: TRBV5-6; CDR3: CASSFGGAQGTQYF; DNA: TGTGCCAGCAGCTTCGGGGGGGCTCAAGGGACCCAGTACTTC
size: NA; J: TRBJ2-1; D: TRBD2; V: TRBV6-4; CDR3: CASSRLAGGEGNEQFF; DNA: TGTGCCAGCAGCCGACTAGCGGGGGGGGAGGGGAATGAGCAGTTCTTC
size: NA; J: TRBJ2-1; D: NA; V: TRBV2; CDR3: CASRDSYNEQFF; DNA: TGTGCCAGCAGGGACAGTTACAATGAGCAGTTCTTC
size: NA; J: TRBJ2-1; D: TRBD2; V: TRBV5-1; CDR3: CASSLGREWDEQFF; DNA: TGCGCCAGCAGCTTAGGGAGGGAGTGGGATGAGCAGTTCTTC
size: NA; J: TRBJ1-1; D: TRBD1; V: TRBV28; CDR3: CASRDRVPYTEAFF; DNA: TGTGCCAGTAGGGACAGGGTCCCCTACACTGAAGCTTTCTTT
size: NA; J: TRBJ1-1; D: NA; V: TRBV7-9; CDR3: CASSLGSRGTEAFF; DNA: TGTGCCAGCAGCTTAGGCTCCAGGGGAACTGAAGCTTTCTTT
size: NA; J: TRBJ2-7; D: TRBD1; V: TRBV6-5; CDR3: CASSPRRGFHEQYF; DNA: TGTGCCAGCAGTCCGCGCAGGGGGTTCCACGAGCAGTACTTC
size: once; J: TRBJ2-5; D: TRBD1; V: TRBV6-1; CDR3: CASSEEQGAAETQYF; DNA: TGTGCCAGCAGTGAAGAACAGGGGGCGGCAGAGACCCAGTACTTC
size: NA; J: TRBJ1-1; D: NA; V: TRBV5-4; CDR3: CASTPRGMNTEAFF; DNA: TGTGCCAGCACCCCCAGGGGCATGAACACTGAAGCTTTCTTT
size: NA; J: TRBJ2-6; D: TRBD1; V: TRBV27; CDR3: CASGGQGGSGANVLTF; DNA: TGTGCCAGCGGGGGACAGGGGGGCTCTGGGGCCAACGTCCTGACTTTC
size: NA; J: TRBJ2-7; D: TRBD1; V: TRBV30; CDR3: CAWSPGQGGYEQYF; DNA: TGTGCCTGGAGTCCCGGACAGGGAGGCTACGAGCAGTACTTC
size: NA; J: TRBJ2-7; D: TRBD2; V: TRBV28; CDR3: CASSYLADGHEQYF; DNA: TGTGCCAGCAGTTATCTAGCGGACGGGCACGAGCAGTACTTC
size: NA; J: TRBJ1-2; D: NA; V: TRBV30; CDR3: CAWRPGNYGYTF; DNA: TGTGCCTGGAGACCAGGGAACTATGGCTACACCTTC
size: NA; J: TRBJ1-1; D: TRBD1; V: TRBV7-8; CDR3: CASSPRQGSMNTEAFF; DNA: TGTGCCAGCAGCCCCCGACAGGGTTCCATGAACACTGAAGCTTTCTTT
size: once; J: TRBJ2-1; D: TRBD1; V: TRBV27; CDR3: CASSLGGQGYNEQFF; DNA: TGTGCCAGCAGTTTAGGGGGACAGGGTTACAATGAGCAGTTCTTC
size: NA; J: TRBJ1-1; D: NA; V: TRBV14; CDR3: CASSSHPTSAEAFF; DNA: TGTGCCAGCAGCTCCCACCCCACTAGCGCTGAAGCTTTCTTT
size: NA; J: TRBJ2-2; D: NA; V: TRBV6-5; CDR3: CASSSGTQNTGELFF; DNA: TGTGCCAGCAGTTCCGGGACTCAGAACACCGGGGAGCTGTTTTTT
size: NA; J: TRBJ1-4; D: TRBD1; V: TRBV9; CDR3: CASSRKQGANEKLFF; DNA: TGTGCCAGCAGCCGGAAACAGGGGGCTAATGAAAAACTGTTTTTT
size: once; J: TRBJ1-2; D: TRBD1; V: TRBV19; CDR3: CASLDLQGAGYGYTF; DNA: TGTGCCAGCCTTGACCTACAGGGGGCTGGCTATGGCTACACCTTC
size: NA; J: TRBJ1-6; D: TRBD1; V: TRBV30; CDR3: CAWSKGAGNSPLHF; DNA: TGTGCCTGGAGTAAGGGGGCAGGTAATTCACCCCTCCACTTT
size: NA; J: TRBJ2-3; D: TRBD2; V: TRBV7-2; CDR3: CASSPGGLTQYF; DNA: TGTGCCAGCAGCCCGGGAGGCCTGACGCAGTATTTT
size: NA; J: TRBJ1-2; D: NA; V: TRBV14; CDR3: CASTVPGSYGYTF; DNA: TGTGCCTCCACCGTCCCCGGGTCCTATGGCTACACCTTC
size: NA; J: TRBJ2-7; D: NA; V: TRBV5-5; CDR3: CASSFRGASSYEQYF; DNA: TGTGCCAGCAGCTTCCGGGGTGCTAGCTCCTACGAGCAGTACTTC
size: few; J: TRBJ1-1; D: TRBD1; V: TRBV30; CDR3: CAWTRGQGNTEAFF; DNA: TGTGCCTGGACTCGGGGACAGGGGAACACTGAAGCTTTCTTT
size: once; J: TRBJ2-6; D: NA; V: TRBV6-1; CDR3: CASSEGGGAGANVLTF; DNA: TGTGCCAGCAGTGAGGGAGGGGGTGCGGGGGCCAACGTCCTGACTTTC